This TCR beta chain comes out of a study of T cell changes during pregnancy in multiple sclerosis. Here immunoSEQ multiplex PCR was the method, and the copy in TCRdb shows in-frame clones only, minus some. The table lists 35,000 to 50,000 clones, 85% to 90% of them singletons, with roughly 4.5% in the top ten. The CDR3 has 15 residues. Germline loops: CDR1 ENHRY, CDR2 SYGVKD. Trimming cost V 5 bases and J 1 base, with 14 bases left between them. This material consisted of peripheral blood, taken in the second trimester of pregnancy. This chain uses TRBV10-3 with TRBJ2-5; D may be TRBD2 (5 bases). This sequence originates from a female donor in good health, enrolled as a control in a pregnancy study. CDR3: CAISKAADSQETQYF. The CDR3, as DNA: TGTGCCATCAGTAAAGCGGCCGATTCCCAAGAGACCCAGTACTTC.